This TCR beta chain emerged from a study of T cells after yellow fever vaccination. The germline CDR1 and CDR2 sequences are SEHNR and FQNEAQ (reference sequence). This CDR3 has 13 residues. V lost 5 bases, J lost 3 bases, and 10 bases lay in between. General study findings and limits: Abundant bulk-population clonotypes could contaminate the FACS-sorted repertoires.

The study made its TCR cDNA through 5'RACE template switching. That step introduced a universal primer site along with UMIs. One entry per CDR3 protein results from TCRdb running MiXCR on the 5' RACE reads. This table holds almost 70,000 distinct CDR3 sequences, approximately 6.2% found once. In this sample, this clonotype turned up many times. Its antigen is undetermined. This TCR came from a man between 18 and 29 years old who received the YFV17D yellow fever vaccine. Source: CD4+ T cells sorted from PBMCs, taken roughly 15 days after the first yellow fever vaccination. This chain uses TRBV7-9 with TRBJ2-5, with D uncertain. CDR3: CASSRGSEETQYF. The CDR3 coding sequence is TGTGCCAGCAGCCGCGGATCCGAAGAGACCCAGTACTTC. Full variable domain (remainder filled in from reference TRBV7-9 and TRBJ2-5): DTGVSQNPRHKITKRGQNVTFRCDPISEHNRLYWYRQTLGQGPEFLTYFQNEAQLEKSRLLSDRFSAERPKGSFSTLEIQRTEQGDSAMYLCASSRGSEETQYFGPGTRLLVL.